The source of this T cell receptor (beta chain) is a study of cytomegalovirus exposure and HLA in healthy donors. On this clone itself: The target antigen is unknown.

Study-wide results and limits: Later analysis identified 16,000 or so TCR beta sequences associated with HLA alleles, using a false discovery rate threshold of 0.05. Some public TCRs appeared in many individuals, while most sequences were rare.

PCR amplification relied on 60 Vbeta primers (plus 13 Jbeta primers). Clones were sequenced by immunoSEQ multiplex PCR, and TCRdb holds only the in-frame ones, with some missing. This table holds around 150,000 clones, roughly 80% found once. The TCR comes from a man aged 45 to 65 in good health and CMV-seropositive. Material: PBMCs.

CDR3 sequence reads: CASRDRYYGYTF. As DNA, the CDR3 is TGTGCCAGCCGGGACAGGTACTATGGCTACACCTTC. The chain joins TRBV27 to TRBJ1-2, with TRBD1 matching over 8 bases. Germline assignment: CDR1 MNHEY and CDR2 SMNVEV (reference sequence). This CDR3 has 12 amino acids. After removal of 8 bases from V and 3 bases from J, the junction contained 2 bases not matched to a gene.